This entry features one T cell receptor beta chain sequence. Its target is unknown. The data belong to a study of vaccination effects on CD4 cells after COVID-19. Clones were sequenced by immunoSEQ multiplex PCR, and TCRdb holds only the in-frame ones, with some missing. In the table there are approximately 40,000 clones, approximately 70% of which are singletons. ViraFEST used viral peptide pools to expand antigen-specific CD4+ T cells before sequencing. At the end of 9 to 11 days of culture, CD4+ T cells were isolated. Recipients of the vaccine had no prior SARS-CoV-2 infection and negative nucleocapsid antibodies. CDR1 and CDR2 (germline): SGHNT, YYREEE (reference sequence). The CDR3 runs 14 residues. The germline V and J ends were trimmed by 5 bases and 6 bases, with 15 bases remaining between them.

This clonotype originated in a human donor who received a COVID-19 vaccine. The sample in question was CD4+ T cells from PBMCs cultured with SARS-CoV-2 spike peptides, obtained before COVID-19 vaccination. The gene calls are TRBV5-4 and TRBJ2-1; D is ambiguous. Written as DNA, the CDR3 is TGTGCCAGCAGTTACGTGGACCCGGGCAATGAGCAGTTCTTC. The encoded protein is CASSYVDPGNEQFF. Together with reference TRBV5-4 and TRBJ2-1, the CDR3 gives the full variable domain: ETGVTQSPTHLIKTRGQQVTLRCSSQSGHNTVSWYQQALGQGPQFIFQYYREEENGRGNFPPRFSGLQFPNYSSELNVNALELDDSALYLCASSYVDPGNEQFFGPGTRLTVL.